This passage covers 16 T cell receptor beta chains from one sample sequenced in a study of neurological immune-mediated disorders. MiXCR, applied by TCRdb to the 5' RACE reads, yields one record per CDR3 protein. The top ten hold over 4% of the sample, which has about 50,000 distinct CDR3 sequences, 9% to 12% seen once. Sequencing used PBMCs. These receptors were taken from a man in his 70s with HTLV-1-associated myelopathy (HAM/TSP).

This clonotype is judged medium-sized (0.01 to 0.1%). This chain links TRBV24-1 with TRBJ2-1, with 9 bases identical to TRBD2. Per the germline V gene, CDR1 is KGHDR and CDR2 is SFDVKD. CDR3 size: 15 residues. After removal of 2 bases from V and 5 bases from J, the junction contained 3 bases not matched to a gene. The CDR3 sequence: CATSDYLAGNNEQFF. The CDR3 bases are TGTGCCACCAGTGATTACCTAGCGGGAAACAATGAGCAGTTCTTC.

This rearrangement joins TRBV7-2 to TRBJ2-1, with TRBD2 matching over 12 bases. Per germline, CDR1 SGHTA and CDR2 FQGNSA. This CDR3 is 17 amino acids long. Trimming at V came to 1 base and at J to 6 bases, leaving 7 bases not matched to a gene. CDR3 loop: CASSLGGLAGPVNEQFF. In DNA form, the CDR3 reads TGTGCCAGCAGCTTAGGTGGACTAGCGGGACCTGTCAATGAGCAGTTCTTC.

This clonotype was counted at least ten times. CDR3 in DNA: TGCGCCAGCAGGTCGGGGACAGCTAATGAAAAACTGTTTTTT. Translating it yields CASRSGTANEKLFF. The V gene is TRBV5-1, the J gene TRBJ1-4, with 7 bases lining up with TRBD1. Germline CDR1 SGHRS, CDR2 YFSETQ. The CDR3 totals 14 residues. V lost 5 bases and J lost 3; bases outside the gene matches: 4.

This clonotype was observed many times. This CDR3 is CASSYRIANTGELFF. The DNA of the CDR3 is TGTGCCAGCAGTTACCGGATTGCGAACACCGGGGAGCTGTTTTTT. The V call is TRBV6-2 or TRBV6-3, the J call TRBJ2-2, with D unclear. The germline gives CDR1 MNHEY, CDR2 SVGEGT. The CDR3 extends over 15 amino acids. Trimming took 2 bases from V and 0 from J, leaving 7 bases between them.

At least ten counts were recorded for this clonotype. This chain's CDR3 is CASSRGQGAYEQYF. CDR3 sequence (DNA): TGCGCCAGCAGTCGAGGACAGGGAGCCTACGAGCAGTACTTC. The chain employs TRBV4-1 and TRBJ2-7, with 8 bases that match TRBD1. The J segment lost 2 bases and the V segment lost 6 bases, leaving 6 bases of the junction unmatched. CDR1 is MGHRA and CDR2 is YSYEKL in the germline V gene. The CDR3 has 14 residues.

This chain links TRBV7-8 with TRBJ1-5; D is perhaps TRBD1 (6 bases). Germline assignment: CDR1 SGHVS and CDR2 FQNEAQ. Trimming removed 6 bases from V and 4 bases from J, with 10 bases in between. The CDR3 spans 13 residues. This CDR3 is CASSIQGNQPQHF. CDR3 sequence (DNA): TGTGCCAGCAGTATACAGGGTAATCAGCCCCAGCATTTT.

This clonotype was seen ten or more times. The chain employs TRBV12-3 or TRBV12-4 and TRBJ2-1, with D maybe TRBD1 (6 bases). Trimming shortened V by 0 bases and J by 6 bases, and 15 bases separated the two germline ends. There are 16 residues in the CDR3. CDR3 loop: CASSLASLTGINEQFF. The CDR3 coding sequence is TGTGCCAGCAGTTTAGCGAGCCTTACAGGGATCAATGAGCAGTTCTTC.

This clonotype was detected a few times. The chain uses TRBV20-1 and TRBJ2-7; tentatively, D is TRBD1 or TRBD2 (5 bases each). The CDR3 spans 15 residues. Germline values: CDR1 DFQATT, CDR2 SNEGSKA (reference sequence). The V and J ends lost 6 bases and 4 bases respectively, with 22 bases between them. The CDR3 spells CSAGAEAPGQYEQYF. CDR3 nucleotides: TGCAGTGCCGGCGCGGAGGCTCCTGGACAATACGAGCAGTACTTC.

There are many counts of this clonotype. V is TRBV20-1 and J is TRBJ2-3; D is undetermined. Trimming took 1 base from V and 6 from J, leaving 11 bases between them. This CDR3 spans 13 amino acids. Germline CDR1 reads DFQATT; CDR2 reads SNEGSKA (reference sequence). The CDR3 sequence is CSARALGRDTQYF. As DNA, the CDR3 is TGCAGTGCTAGAGCCCTCGGTAGGGATACGCAGTATTTT.

This clonotype was recorded at least ten times. The chain recombines TRBV4-1 with TRBJ1-4; no clear D. CDR3 length equals 13 residues. V shed 4 bases and J shed 8 bases, with 11 bases lying between them. The germline CDR1 and CDR2 sequences are MGHRA and YSYEKL. As DNA, the CDR3 is TGCGCCAGCAGCCTCCCCCGGGGAGAAAAACTGTTTTTT. It specifies CASSLPRGEKLFF.

With respect to this clonotype: One end of the junction is discordant with germline, which a read error may explain. The chain combines TRBV28 with TRBJ2-5; no clear D gene. The CDR3 spans 13 residues. Germline loops: CDR1 MDHEN, CDR2 SYDVKM. CDR3 DNA sequence: TGTACCAGTCGCTCCCTATGGGGAGAGACCCAGTACTTC. It specifies CTSRSLWGETQYF.

In its sample, this clonotype was seen many times. The junction departs from the called germline gene at one end, perhaps through a read error. This sequence joins TRBV7-2 and TRBJ2-7; D gene unclear. In germline, CDR1 is SGHTA, CDR2 FQGNSA. The CDR3 covers 13 residues. The CDR3 DNA is TGTGCCAGCAGCTTAGCGAGTAGCTGGAGTTTGCACTTC. Translation gives CASSLASSWSLHF.

The CDR3 DNA sequence: TGTGCCAGCTCACCACCAACAGTCTACGAGCAGTACTTC. Its protein product is CASSPPTVYEQYF. This chain links TRBV18 with TRBJ2-7; unclear D gene. Trimming stripped 0 bases from V and 3 bases from J, with 6 bases between. Germline CDR1 and CDR2: KGHSH and LQKENI. The CDR3 totals 13 residues.

In this sample, this clonotype turned up many times. This chain connects TRBV28 to TRBJ1-5; no firm D call. Germline CDR1 reads MDHEN; CDR2 reads SYDVKM. V was clipped by 5 bases and J by 3 bases, with 17 bases between them. The CDR3 has 16 amino acids. Here the CDR3 DNA reads TGTGCCAGCAGTGCCTTCTCCCCTGGCCCCAATCAGCCCCAGCATTTT. It specifies CASSAFSPGPNQPQHF.

The chain couples TRBV6-2 or TRBV6-3 to TRBJ2-1; D tentatively reads TRBD1 or TRBD2 (5 bases each). This CDR3 comprises 14 residues. Germline CDR1 and CDR2: MNHEY and SVGEGT. The germline V and J ends were trimmed by 6 bases and 3 bases, with 12 bases remaining between them. CDR3 amino acids: CASRPGRIYNEQFF. CDR3 sequence (DNA): TGTGCCAGCAGGCCGGGACGGATCTACAATGAGCAGTTCTTC.

In its sample, this clonotype was seen many times. This chain joins TRBV14 and TRBJ2-7, with no clear D. Germline values: CDR1 SGHDN, CDR2 FVKESK. Trimming stripped 4 bases from V and 3 bases from J, with 13 bases between. The CDR3 runs 14 residues. The CDR3 spells CASSPSTMSYEQYF. CDR3 in DNA: TGTGCCAGCAGCCCTTCTACTATGAGCTACGAGCAGTACTTC.